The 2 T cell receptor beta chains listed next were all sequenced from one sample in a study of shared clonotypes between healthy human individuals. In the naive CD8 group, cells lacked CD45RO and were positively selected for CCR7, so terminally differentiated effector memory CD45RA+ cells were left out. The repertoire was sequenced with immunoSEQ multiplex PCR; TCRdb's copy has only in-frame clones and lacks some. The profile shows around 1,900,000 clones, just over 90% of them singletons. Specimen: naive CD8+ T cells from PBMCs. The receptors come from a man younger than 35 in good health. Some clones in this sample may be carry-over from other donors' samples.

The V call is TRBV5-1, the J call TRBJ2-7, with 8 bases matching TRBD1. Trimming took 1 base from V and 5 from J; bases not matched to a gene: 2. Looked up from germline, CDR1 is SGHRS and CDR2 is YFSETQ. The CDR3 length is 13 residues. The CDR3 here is CASSLLTGDEQYF. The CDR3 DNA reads TGCGCCAGCAGCTTGTTGACAGGGGACGAGCAGTACTTC. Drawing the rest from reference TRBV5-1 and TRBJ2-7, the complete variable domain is KAGVTQTPRYLIKTRGQQVTLSCSPISGHRSVSWYQQTPGQGLQFLFEYFSETQRNKGNFPGRFSGRQFSNSRSEMNVSTLELGDSALYLCASSLLTGDEQYFGPGTRLTVT.

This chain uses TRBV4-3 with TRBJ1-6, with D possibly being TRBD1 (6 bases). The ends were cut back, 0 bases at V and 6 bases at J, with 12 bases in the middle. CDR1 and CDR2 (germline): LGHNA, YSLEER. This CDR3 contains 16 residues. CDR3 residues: CASSQDRRQANSPLHF. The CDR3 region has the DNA TGCGCCAGCAGCCAAGACCGCAGACAGGCTAATTCACCCCTCCACTTT.